This T cell receptor (beta chain) was identified in a study of blood T cell repertoires in COVID-19. Germline values: CDR1 SGHNT, CDR2 YENEEA. The CDR3 has 18 residues. V lost 1 base and J 4 bases, leaving 19 bases between the germline ends. The protocol was immunoSEQ multiplex PCR, while the TCRdb copy is restricted to in-frame clones and leaves out a portion. The sample consists of some 140,000 clones, approximately 81% of them appearing once. The chain couples TRBV11-3 to TRBJ2-2; D remains ambiguous. Sequencing was performed on PBMCs or T cells enriched from blood (not recorded which). The clonotype was recovered from a man aged 35-49 years with acute COVID-19. The CDR3 region is CASSLVSRLFRVTGELFF. The CDR3 coding sequence is TGTGCCAGCAGCTTAGTTTCCCGGCTCTTTCGGGTCACCGGGGAGCTGTTTTTT.